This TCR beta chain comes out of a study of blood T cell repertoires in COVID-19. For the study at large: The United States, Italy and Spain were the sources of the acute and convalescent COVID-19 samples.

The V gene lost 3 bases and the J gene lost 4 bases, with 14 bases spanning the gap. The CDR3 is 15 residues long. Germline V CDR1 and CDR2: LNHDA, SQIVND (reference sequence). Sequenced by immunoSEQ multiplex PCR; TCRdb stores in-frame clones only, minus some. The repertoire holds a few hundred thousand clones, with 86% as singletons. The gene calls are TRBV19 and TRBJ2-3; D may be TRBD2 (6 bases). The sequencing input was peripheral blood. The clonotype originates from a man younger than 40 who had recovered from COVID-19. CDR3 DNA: TGTGCCAGTAGTATGGCGGCTAGCGCTCCAGATACGCAGTATTTT. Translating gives CASSMAASAPDTQYF.